This TCR beta chain stems from a study of shared clonotypes between healthy human individuals. Study processing details: Filtering differed for immunoSEQ, which gave only junction sequences without quality scores. The assay was immunoSEQ multiplex PCR, and TCRdb's table has in-frame clones only and misses some. Clone size and V and J calls were adopted from that table, with D and trimming inferred from the DNA. The sample carries roughly 500,000 clones, 79% recorded once. Germline V gene lookup returns CDR1 SGHAT and CDR2 FQDESV (reference sequence). This CDR3 spans 14 amino acids. V lost 5 bases to trimming and J lost 0 bases, with 8 bases between them.

Material: PBMCs. This chain uses TRBV11-1 with TRBJ1-3; perhaps TRBD1 as D (5 bases). The receptor's source is a woman in her thirties or forties in good health. Some clones in this sample may be carry-over from other donors' samples. The CDR3 DNA is TGTGCCAGCAGCCTAGGGGCCTCTGGAAACACCATATATTTT. This translates into CASSLGASGNTIYF.